A single sample gave rise to the 13 T cell receptor beta chains below, sequenced in a study of blood T cells in healthy people across ages. Sample-barcoded 5' priming and a J-beta primer mix drove a second PCR of roughly 6 to 12 cycles. Using its own MiXCR run on the 5' RACE reads, TCRdb lists one record per CDR3 protein. The sample yields hundreds of thousands of distinct CDR3 sequences, roughly 25% seen once. This sample also belongs to another study, concerning T cells of mothers and their children.

Sequences were obtained from blood. These receptors originate from a boy aged 5 to 17 in good health.

This clonotype was observed a handful of times. The CDR3 DNA sequence: TGTGCCAGCGGCCCGGTTGGGGAAAGGGCTAAGGTCGAGCAGTACTTC. It translates to CASGPVGERAKVEQYF. The rearrangement joins TRBV11-2 to TRBJ2-5; D remains unclear. The J call is in doubt because the DNA end fits TRBJ2-7 better. The germline V gene has CDR1 SGHAT and CDR2 FQNNGV. This CDR3 has 16 residues.

The CDR3 DNA reads as TGCGCCAGCAGGAACAGGAAAGTCGACGGGGAGCTGTTTTTT. Protein product: CASRNRKVDGELFF. The rearrangement links TRBV5-1 to TRBJ2-2; maybe TRBD1 (5 bases). The CDR3 extends over 14 amino acids. V was shortened by 5 bases and J by 7 bases, with 15 bases between the two germline ends. Germline CDR1 is SGHRS and CDR2 is YFSETQ.

This clonotype has more than one count but fewer than ten. The V gene is TRBV6-5, the J gene TRBJ1-5, with unresolved D. This CDR3 spans 15 amino acids. Germline CDR1 MNHEY, CDR2 SVGAGI. V lost 6 bases and J lost 0, with 12 bases in between. The CDR3 nucleotides are TGTGCCAGCAGGCCCCTGAAGGATAGCAATCAGCCCCAGCATTTT. Protein sequence: CASRPLKDSNQPQHF.

There are a few counts of this clonotype. The V gene is TRBV18, the J gene TRBJ2-7, with 9 bases aligning to TRBD1. The CDR3 totals 15 residues. V lost 3 bases and J lost 0; bases outside the gene matches: 3. Germline loops: CDR1 KGHSH, CDR2 LQKENI. CDR3 protein: CASSPTGGDSYEQYF. CDR3 nucleotides: TGTGCCAGCTCACCCACAGGGGGCGACTCCTACGAGCAGTACTTC.

This sequence joins TRBV6-6 and TRBJ2-6, with 8 bases fitting TRBD1. Germline loops: CDR1 MNHNY, CDR2 SVGAGI (reference sequence). V shed 6 bases and J 0 bases; nucleotides not matched to a gene: 7. This CDR3 is 17 amino acids long. CDR3 coding DNA: TGTGCCAGCAGCCTTCGGACAGGGAGCTCTGGGGCCAACGTCCTGACTTTC. Its protein product is CASSLRTGSSGANVLTF.

Only a few counts were recorded for this clonotype. The chain links TRBV7-9 to TRBJ2-1; the D gene is possibly TRBD1 (6 bases). The DNA end is a closer match to TRBJ2-5, so the J assignment may be wrong. The CDR3 runs 15 residues. From germline, CDR1 is SEHNR and CDR2 FQNEAQ (reference sequence). The CDR3 coding sequence is TGTGCCAGCAGCTTAACCTCAGGGGCCCCAGCGACCCAGTACTTC. Translating gives CASSLTSGAPATQYF.

This clonotype has just a few counts. The chain combines TRBV4-1 with TRBJ1-5, with a possible D match to TRBD1 (6 bases). V was clipped by 5 bases and J by 1 base, with 12 bases between them. This CDR3 region has 15 residues. The V gene's germline CDR1 is MGHRA and CDR2 YSYEKL. CDR3 sequence: CASSKGGPSNQPQHF. CDR3 bases: TGCGCCAGCAGCAAGGGGGGACCGAGCAATCAGCCCCAGCATTTT.

This rearrangement joins TRBV10-3 to TRBJ2-3; 7 nucleotides agree with TRBD2. V was clipped by 3 bases and J by 2 bases; unmatched bases: 8. CDR1 and CDR2 from the germline V gene are ENHRY and SYGVKD. The CDR3 totals 16 residues. DNA for the CDR3: TGTGCCATCAGTGACGGGGGGAGACAGTCCACAGATACGCAGTATTTT. Translating gives CAISDGGRQSTDTQYF.

This clonotype was detected only a few times. The chain employs TRBV28 and TRBJ2-7, with TRBD2 identical over 7 bases. V shed 6 bases and J 3 bases; nucleotides not matched to a gene: 5. CDR3 length: 13 residues. Per the germline V gene, CDR1 is MDHEN and CDR2 is SYDVKM. CDR3 loop: CASSGLGFYEQYF. The CDR3 DNA reads as TGTGCCAGCAGCGGACTAGGCTTCTACGAGCAGTACTTC.

The chain joins TRBV28 to TRBJ1-6; 8 nucleotides agree with TRBD1. Germline V gene lookup returns CDR1 MDHEN and CDR2 SYDVKM. J lost 9 bases, V lost 5 bases, and 9 bases had no gene match. The CDR3 consists of 15 residues. CDR3 protein: CASSPRDRSTSPLHF. CDR3 sequence (DNA): TGTGCCAGCAGTCCCCGGGACAGGTCGACTTCACCCCTCCACTTT.

This sequence joins TRBV12-3 or TRBV12-4 and TRBJ1-1; 9 positions agree with TRBD1. The CDR3 spans 14 residues. V dropped 5 bases and J dropped 4; count of bases not matched to a gene: 5. The CDR3 DNA is TGTGCCAGCAGTGTAGGACAGGGGCGCACTGAAGCTTTCTTT. It translates to CASSVGQGRTEAFF.

This sequence joins TRBV27 and TRBJ1-1, with 8 bases fitting TRBD1. J lost 9 bases, V lost 4 bases, and 10 bases had no gene match. CDR3 size: 14 residues. CDR1 is MNHEY, CDR2 SMNVEV, per germline (reference sequence). CDR3 sequence reads: CASSSANRGGKAFF. The CDR3 nucleotides are TGTGCCAGCAGTTCGGCAAACAGGGGGGGAAAAGCTTTCTTT.

This sequence joins TRBV21-1 and TRBJ2-5; the table's D call of TRBD1 was not tested on the DNA. TRBV21-1 is designated a pseudogene. This CDR3 contains 19 residues. For the CDR3, the DNA is TGTGCCAGCAGCCCCCCCTGCAGGCCCCGTGAACAGGGGGCCGAGACCCAGTACTTC. It codes for CASSPPCRPREQGAETQYF.